A single sample gave rise to the 19 T cell receptor beta chains below, sequenced in a study of CD8+ T cells in alopecia areata. Extraction and reverse transcription of RNA yielded cDNA as the sequencing template. The table came from immunoSEQ multiplex PCR; TCRdb's copy has only in-frame clones and leaves some out. This table holds approximately 59,000 clones, roughly half found once. This specimen was CD8+ T cells sorted from blood, taken at week 0. The source is a human donor with alopecia areata.

The table lists this clone with a few counts. The chain is built from TRBV6-5 and TRBJ2-7, with 9 bases identical to TRBD2. Germline CDR1 is MNHEY and CDR2 is SVGAGI. V gave up 6 bases and J gave up 1 base; unmatched junction bases: 7. The CDR3 sequence is 15 residues long. CDR3 DNA: TGTGCCAGCAGCTATTCGACTAGCGGTTCCTACGAGCAGTACTTC. Amino acids: CASSYSTSGSYEQYF.

The chain joins TRBV27 to TRBJ2-7; a weak D match, TRBD1 (6 bases). Germline assignment: CDR1 MNHEY and CDR2 SMNVEV (reference sequence). V gave up 5 bases and J gave up 2 bases, with 10 bases separating them. The CDR3 is 13 residues long. CDR3 amino acids: CASSVAGAYEQYF. CDR3 bases: TGTGCCAGCAGTGTGGCAGGGGCCTACGAGCAGTACTTC.

The V and J genes are TRBV30 and TRBJ2-1, with a tentative D call TRBD2 (6 bases). Germline loops: CDR1 GTSNPN, CDR2 SVGIG (reference sequence). The CDR3 has 13 amino acids. Trimming removed 5 bases at V and 7 bases at J, with 15 bases between. CDR3 protein: CAWGTGRGNEQFF. CDR3 sequence (DNA): TGTGCCTGGGGTACCGGGAGAGGGAATGAGCAGTTCTTC.

This rearrangement joins TRBV6-6 to TRBJ1-5; 7 bases line up with TRBD1. Germline assignment: CDR1 MNHNY and CDR2 SVGAGI (reference sequence). The CDR3 is 15 residues long. V dropped 9 bases and J dropped 1; count of bases not matched to a gene: 9. The CDR3, as DNA: TGTGCCAGTAGCCAGGGGGAGGAGAGCAATCAGCCCCAGCATTTT. Amino acid sequence: CASSQGEESNQPQHF.

The chain has TRBV7-6 and TRBJ2-2; the D gene could be TRBD1 or TRBD2 (5 bases each). Germline values: CDR1 SGHVS, CDR2 FNYEAQ. The CDR3 is 17 amino acids. V lost 5 bases and J lost 0, with 16 bases in between. The CDR3 nucleotides read TGTGCCAGCAGCCCTCGGTGGCAGGGACCGAACACCGGGGAGCTGTTTTTT. Its translation: CASSPRWQGPNTGELFF.

A remark on this clone: The junction and the germline gene differ at one end; a read error may be behind it. The CDR3 region is CASSIARYNEQFF. Written as DNA, the CDR3 is TGTGCCAGCAGCATAGCGCGATACAATGAGCAGTTCTTC. J is TRBJ2-1 and V is TRBV7-2; weak D call: TRBD2 (5 bases). The CDR3 consists of 13 residues. Per germline, CDR1 SGHTA and CDR2 FQGNSA. Filled out from reference TRBV7-2 and TRBJ2-1, the complete variable domain reads GAGVSQSPSNKVTEKGKDVELRCDPISGHTALYWYRQSLGQGLEFLIYFQGNSAPDKSGLPSDRFSAERTGGSVSTLTIQRTQQEDSAVYLCASSIARYNEQFFGPGTRLTVL.

This sequence joins TRBV6-5 and TRBJ2-7, with a weak D call TRBD2 (6 bases). The V end was cut by 6 bases, the J end by 4 bases, with 19 bases between. Germline V gene data show CDR1 as MNHEY and CDR2 as SVGAGI. The CDR3 is 15 amino acids. Here the CDR3 reads CASRSLTLRGYEQYF. The CDR3 DNA is TGTGCCAGCAGGTCCCTCACTCTTCGGGGGTACGAGCAGTACTTC.

This clone was seen more than once but under ten times. V usage is TRBV4-1 and J usage is TRBJ2-2, with TRBD1 as a possible D gene (6 bases). This CDR3 region has 12 residues. Germline values: CDR1 MGHRA, CDR2 YSYEKL. With 11 bases removed from V and 4 bases from J, the gap between germline ends came to 11 bases. CDR3 bases: TGCGCCGGATCAGGGGCCACCGGGGAGCTGTTTTTT. Amino acids: CAGSGATGELFF.

The gene calls are TRBV27 and TRBJ2-1, with D possibly being TRBD2 (7 bases). CDR1 and CDR2 from the germline V gene are MNHEY and SMNVEV (reference sequence). CDR3 length equals 14 residues. Trimming pared 3 bases from V and 7 bases from J, leaving 13 bases between. This CDR3 is CASSFSGGWNEQFF. The CDR3 DNA is TGTGCCAGCAGTTTTTCGGGGGGCTGGAATGAGCAGTTCTTC.

The sample holds a few counts of this clone. The gene calls are TRBV5-4 and TRBJ2-7; the match to TRBD1 covers 11 bases. Germline V gene data show CDR1 as SGHNT and CDR2 as YYREEE (reference sequence). V dropped 0 bases and J dropped 3; count of bases not matched to a gene: 2. The CDR3 runs to 15 residues. CDR3 bases: TGTGCCAGCAGCTTGGCCGGGACAGGGGGCTACGAGCAGTACTTC. Encoded protein: CASSLAGTGGYEQYF.

This clone has more than one count but fewer than ten. This chain connects TRBV29-1 to TRBJ2-2, with D tentatively TRBD1 (5 bases). V gave up 5 bases and J gave up 5 bases, with 9 bases separating them. Germline V lookup: CDR1 SQVTM, CDR2 ANQGSEA. The CDR3 length is 12 residues. The CDR3 region is CSVFSGTGELFF. In nucleotides, the CDR3 is TGCAGCGTTTTTTCAGGGACCGGGGAGCTGTTTTTT.

This clone was seen just once. The chain carries TRBV19 and TRBJ1-5; the D gene is possibly TRBD1 (6 bases). Trimming removed 5 bases at V and 6 bases at J, with 17 bases between. Germline CDR1 LNHDA, CDR2 SQIVND (reference sequence). CDR3 length: 15 amino acids. CDR3 region: CASSYRAVSTQPQHF. The CDR3 region has the DNA TGTGCCAGTAGTTACAGGGCGGTAAGTACTCAGCCCCAGCATTTT.

The rearrangement joins TRBV6-1 to TRBJ2-1; the match to TRBD1 covers 9 bases. CDR3 length: 17 amino acids. The germline CDR1 and CDR2 sequences are MNHNS and SASEGT. The ends lost 1 base at V and 8 bases at J; junction bases unmatched: 12. The CDR3 sequence is CASSEVRVGTGRDEQFF. CDR3 coding DNA: TGTGCCAGCAGTGAAGTCCGGGTGGGGACAGGGAGGGATGAGCAGTTCTTC.

The chain uses TRBV25-1 and TRBJ2-7, with a possible D match to TRBD2 (5 bases). Germline-derived CDR1 and CDR2 are MGHDK and SYGVNS. The CDR3 contains 15 residues. The V gene lost 8 bases and the J gene lost 0 bases, with 17 bases spanning the gap. DNA for the CDR3: TGTGCCAGCTTGGCGCGAGAGCGGAGCTCCTACGAGCAGTACTTC. Translation: CASLARERSSYEQYF.

This chain joins TRBV9 and TRBJ2-3, with D hard to call. Germline V gives CDR1 SGDLS, CDR2 YYNGEE. This CDR3 is built from 14 residues. The V end lost 2 bases, the J end lost 2 bases, and 9 bases lay between the germline ends. The CDR3 here is CASSVYGTTDTQYF. The CDR3 coding sequence is TGTGCCAGCAGCGTCTACGGAACCACAGATACGCAGTATTTT.

As DNA, the CDR3 is TGTGCCAGCCGGGGACTAGCGGGGGGCACAGATACGCAGTATTTT. As protein: CASRGLAGGTDTQYF. The J gene is TRBJ2-3, the V gene TRBV25-1; 14 bases are a match to TRBD2. V trimming: 8 bases; J trimming: 1 base; junction bases outside the gene matches: 2. Per the germline V gene, CDR1 is MGHDK and CDR2 is SYGVNS. The CDR3 is 15 residues long. Drawing the rest from reference TRBV25-1 and TRBJ2-3, the complete variable domain is EADIYQTPRYLVIGTGKKITLECSQTMGHDKMYWYQQDPGMELHLIHYSYGVNSTEKGDLSSESTVSRIRTEHFPLTLESARPSHTSQYLCASRGLAGGTDTQYFGPGTRLTVL.

There are a few counts of this clone. This chain links TRBV30 with TRBJ2-1, with TRBD2 matching over 7 bases. Trimming took 6 bases from V and 6 from J; bases not matched to a gene: 14. The CDR3 contains 15 residues. The germline gives CDR1 GTSNPN, CDR2 SVGIG (reference sequence). CDR3 nucleotides: TGTGCCTGTCCGCGAGCGGGATCCCCCCGCAATGAGCAGTTCTTC. This gives the protein CACPRAGSPRNEQFF.

This rearrangement joins TRBV27 to TRBJ2-5; tentatively, D is TRBD1 (6 bases). V lost 6 bases, J lost 2 bases, and 16 bases lay in between. This CDR3 has 15 amino acids. CDR1 is MNHEY and CDR2 is SMNVEV in the germline V gene (reference sequence). CDR3 residues: CASSLFWGPQETQYF. The CDR3 region has the DNA TGTGCCAGCAGCCTATTCTGGGGGCCTCAAGAGACCCAGTACTTC.

This clone was picked up a small number of times. V and J are TRBV2 and TRBJ2-1, with D maybe TRBD2 (5 bases). This CDR3 contains 13 residues. CDR1 and CDR2 (germline): SNHLY, FYNNEI. V was shortened by 5 bases and J by 8 bases, with 13 bases between the two germline ends. CDR3 in amino acids: CASSPPLDYEQFF. In DNA, the CDR3 is TGTGCCAGCAGTCCTCCACTAGACTATGAGCAGTTCTTC.